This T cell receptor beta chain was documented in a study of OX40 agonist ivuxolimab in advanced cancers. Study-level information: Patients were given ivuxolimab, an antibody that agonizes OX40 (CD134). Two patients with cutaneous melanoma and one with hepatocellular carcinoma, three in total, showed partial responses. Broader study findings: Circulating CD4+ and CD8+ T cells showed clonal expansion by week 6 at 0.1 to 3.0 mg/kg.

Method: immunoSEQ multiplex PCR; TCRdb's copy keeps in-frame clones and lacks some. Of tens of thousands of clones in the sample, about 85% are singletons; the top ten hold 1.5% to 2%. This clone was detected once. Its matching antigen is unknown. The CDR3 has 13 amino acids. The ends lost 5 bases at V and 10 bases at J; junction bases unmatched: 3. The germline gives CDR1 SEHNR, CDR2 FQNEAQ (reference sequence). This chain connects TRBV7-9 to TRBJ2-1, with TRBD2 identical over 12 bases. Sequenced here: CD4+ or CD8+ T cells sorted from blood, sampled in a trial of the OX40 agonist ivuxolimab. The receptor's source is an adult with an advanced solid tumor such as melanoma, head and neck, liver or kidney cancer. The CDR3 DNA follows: TGTGCCAGCAGCCATACTAGCGGGAGGGAGCAGTTCTTC. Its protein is CASSHTSGREQFF.